Listed here are 14 T cell receptor beta chains from one sample, sequenced in a study of T cell changes during pregnancy in multiple sclerosis. Clones were sequenced by immunoSEQ multiplex PCR, and TCRdb holds only the in-frame ones, with some missing. The sample shows about 100,000 clones, 90% to 95% of them seen only once. The specimen comprised peripheral blood, sampled after pregnancy. The receptors shown here come from a female donor with multiple sclerosis, enrolled in a pregnancy study.

The chain employs TRBV2 and TRBJ2-5, with 9 bases fitting TRBD1. Unmatched junction bases numbered 3, after V lost 2 bases and J lost 2 bases. Germline CDR1 reads SNHLY; CDR2 reads FYNNEI. The CDR3 runs to 15 residues. The CDR3 sequence: CASSENRGRQETQYF. The CDR3 DNA is TGTGCCAGCAGTGAAAACAGGGGGCGACAAGAGACCCAGTACTTC. The variable domain in full, with the rest retrieved from reference TRBV2 and TRBJ2-5, is EPEVTQTPSHQVTQMGQEVILRCVPISNHLYFYWYRQILGQKVEFLVSFYNNEISEKSEIFDDQFSVERPDGSNFTLKIRSTKLEDSAMYFCASSENRGRQETQYFGPGTRLLVL.

V usage is TRBV6-5 and J usage is TRBJ2-7, with TRBD1 identical over 7 bases. The germline V gene has CDR1 MNHEY and CDR2 SVGAGI. CDR3 size: 16 residues. V shed 2 bases and J 0 bases; nucleotides not matched to a gene: 7. The CDR3 DNA reads as TGTGCCAGCAGTTACACTCGGGACAGTGGCTCCTACGAGCAGTACTTC. Translating it yields CASSYTRDSGSYEQYF.

The chain carries TRBV25-1 and TRBJ2-5; 7 bases are a match to TRBD1. V was clipped by 7 bases and J by 5 bases; unmatched bases: 7. This CDR3 has 13 residues. Germline-derived CDR1 and CDR2 are MGHDK and SYGVNS. As DNA, the CDR3 is TGTGCCAGCAATGCAGGGGGTGGGGAGACCCAGTACTTC. It specifies CASNAGGGETQYF.

The chain couples TRBV29-1 to TRBJ2-2; 11 nucleotides match TRBD1. V shed 7 bases and J 7 bases; nucleotides not matched to a gene: 11. The CDR3 runs to 15 residues. The V gene's germline CDR1 is SQVTM and CDR2 ANQGSEA. The CDR3, as DNA: TGCAGCGCCCGGAGGGACAGGGGGTTGGTCGGGGAGCTGTTTTTT. Its protein is CSARRDRGLVGELFF.

The chain is built from TRBV30 and TRBJ1-6; D is uncertain. V lost 0 bases and J 9 bases, leaving 9 bases between the germline ends. Per germline, CDR1 GTSNPN and CDR2 SVGIG (reference sequence). The CDR3 has 13 amino acids. The CDR3 is CAWSVSPGSPLHF. CDR3 DNA sequence: TGTGCCTGGAGTGTCTCCCCAGGTTCACCCCTCCACTTT.

The rearrangement uses TRBV7-8 and TRBJ2-1, with 7 bases that match TRBD1. Trimming removed 5 bases from V and 5 bases from J; junction bases left unmatched: 12. This CDR3 has 16 residues. Germline V CDR1 and CDR2: SGHVS, FQNEAQ. The chain's CDR3 is CASSPHFRDSNNEQFF. The CDR3 DNA reads as TGTGCCAGCAGCCCCCATTTTCGGGACAGTAACAATGAGCAGTTCTTC.

The J gene is TRBJ2-5, the V gene TRBV10-3, with TRBD2 matching over 8 bases. In germline, CDR1 is ENHRY, CDR2 SYGVKD. The CDR3 runs to 15 residues. J gave up 9 bases and V 4 bases, and 13 bases lay outside the gene matches. CDR3 residues: CAISAGGGGHGAQYF. The CDR3 bases are TGTGCCATCAGTGCGGGGGGCGGGGGGCACGGGGCCCAGTACTTC.

This sequence joins TRBV6-6 and TRBJ2-3; possible D gene TRBD1, 6 bases. This CDR3 region has 16 residues. The germline V and J ends were trimmed by 3 bases and 2 bases, with 15 bases remaining between them. Germline V gives CDR1 MNHNY, CDR2 SVGAGI (reference sequence). This chain's CDR3 is CASSYWAQGNTDTQYF. The CDR3 DNA follows: TGTGCCAGCAGTTATTGGGCGCAGGGGAACACAGATACGCAGTATTTT.

The V call is TRBV5-6, the J call TRBJ1-6, with TRBD1 matching 8 bases. Trimming took 4 bases from V and 8 from J; bases not matched to a gene: 14. CDR1 is SGHDT, CDR2 YYEEEE, per germline. This CDR3 is 17 amino acids long. The CDR3 DNA reads TGTGCCAGCAGCAGGGGATGGGACAGGAGAGGATATTCACCCCTCCACTTT. Translating gives CASSRGWDRRGYSPLHF.

The rearrangement uses TRBV5-1 and TRBJ2-7; TRBD1 is a possible D gene (6 bases). V was trimmed by 0 bases and J by 0 bases, leaving 7 bases between them. Germline values: CDR1 SGHRS, CDR2 YFSETQ. CDR3 length: 14 residues. The CDR3 protein is CASSLVGASYEQYF. CDR3 in DNA: TGCGCCAGCAGCTTGGTGGGGGCCTCCTACGAGCAGTACTTC.

This chain connects TRBV6-6 to TRBJ2-7; perhaps TRBD2 as D (5 bases). From germline, CDR1 is MNHNY and CDR2 SVGAGI (reference sequence). The CDR3 contains 12 residues. Trimming pared 9 bases from V and 2 bases from J, leaving 11 bases between. The CDR3 here is CASNHGAYEQYF. The CDR3 DNA is TGTGCCAGTAACCACGGGGCCTACGAGCAGTACTTC.

The genes are TRBV7-6 and TRBJ1-1, with D perhaps matching TRBD1 (6 bases). The CDR3 extends over 18 amino acids. V lost 4 bases to trimming and J lost 4 bases, with 25 bases between them. CDR1 SGHVS and CDR2 FNYEAQ come from the germline V gene. In nucleotides, the CDR3 is TGTGCCAGCAGCTCCACGATAGAAGCCGGGACATGGGGCACTGAAGCTTTCTTT. This translates into CASSSTIEAGTWGTEAFF.

This clone has a single count. CDR3 in amino acids: CASSPTPRGSDEQYF. CDR3 nucleotide sequence: TGTGCCAGCAGCCCTACCCCTCGGGGATCCGACGAGCAGTACTTC. The chain recombines TRBV6-5 with TRBJ2-7; D might be TRBD2 (5 bases). The CDR3 spans 15 residues. CDR1 and CDR2 (germline): MNHEY, SVGAGI. Deletions cut 6 bases from V and 5 bases from J, with 20 bases between.

Only one count was recorded for this clone. The rearrangement joins TRBV12-5 to TRBJ2-7; 7 nucleotides agree with TRBD2. The CDR3 covers 15 residues. Germline V lookup: CDR1 LGHNT, CDR2 FRNRAP. Germline trimming cut 0 bases from V and 0 bases from J; bases unmatched to any gene: 2. Written as DNA, the CDR3 is TGTGCTAGTGGTTTGGTGGCTAGCGGCTCCTACGAGCAGTACTTC. It is translated as CASGLVASGSYEQYF.